Listed below are T cell receptor beta chains from one sample, sequenced in a study of blood T cell repertoires in COVID-19. Sequencing was performed with immunoSEQ multiplex PCR; in TCRdb, only in-frame clones are kept and a portion is missing. The sample lists around 150,000 clones; 85% to 95% were seen once. The sequenced sample consisted of peripheral blood. The receptor set was obtained from a woman in her sixties or seventies with COVID-19, enrolled during active disease. The CDR3 runs from the conserved cysteine through the conserved F or W. D genes are given only for firm matches. Clone sizes are given selectively: once, few, many, or a class where the clone is expanded.

. | TRBJ1-1 | TRBV6-5 | TRBD1 | CASRGRGFEAFF | TGTGCCAGCAGGGGCAGGGGGTTTGAAGCTTTCTTT
. | TRBJ1-1 | TRBV7-2 | . | CASSSTGSTEAFF | TGTGCCAGCAGCTCAACAGGGAGCACTGAAGCTTTCTTT
. | TRBJ2-7 | TRBV7-9 | . | CASSLDRDNYEQYF | TGTGCCAGCAGCTTAGATCGGGACAACTACGAGCAGTACTTC
few | TRBJ1-3 | TRBV6-1 | . | CASSEGGSGYSGNTIYF | TGTGCCAGCAGTGAGGGGGGGAGCGGGTACTCTGGAAACACCATATATTTT
. | TRBJ2-2 | TRBV18 | . | CASSPNPTANTGELFF | TGTGCCAGCTCACCAAATCCGACAGCGAACACCGGGGAGCTGTTTTTT
. | TRBJ2-5 | TRBV7-9 | . | CASSSGLDTVETQYF | TGTGCCAGCAGCTCAGGTCTGGACACCGTGGAGACCCAGTACTTC
. | TRBJ2-5 | TRBV7-2 | TRBD1 | CASSSTGWYGETQYF | TGTGCCAGCAGCTCGACAGGGTGGTACGGGGAGACCCAGTACTTC
. | TRBJ2-5 | TRBV3-1/TRBV3-2 | . | CASSQGSSETQYF | TGTGCCAGCAGCCAAGGATCTAGTGAGACCCAGTACTTC
. | TRBJ1-1 | TRBV9 | . | CASTQRPGDTEAFF | TGTGCCAGCACCCAACGACCCGGGGACACTGAAGCTTTCTTT
few | TRBJ2-7 | TRBV7-2 | TRBD1 | CASSLDHRDRTYEQYF | TGTGCCAGCAGCTTAGACCATCGGGACAGAACCTACGAGCAGTACTTC